These T cell receptor beta chains were read from a single sample in a study of control samples from healthy donors and cancer patients. Method: immunoSEQ multiplex PCR; TCRdb's copy keeps in-frame clones and lacks some. The sample has 160,000 or so clones, about 94% seen once. Sequenced: blood. The origin of the receptors is a woman between 40 and 55 years old in good health. Each CDR3 is given with its conserved first and last residue. The D gene is left open where the match is weak. Not all rows give a size; the values are once, few, many and, for expanded clones, a class.

D,J,V,size,CDR3,DNA
TRBD2,TRBJ2-7,TRBV4-3,NA,CASSQEPLAGGEQYF,TGCGCCAGCAGCCAAGAACCCCTCGCGGGAGGCGAGCAGTACTTC
TRBD2,TRBJ2-7,TRBV5-1,NA,CASSYVPGLAYEQYF,TGCGCCAGCAGTTATGTGCCGGGACTAGCCTACGAGCAGTACTTC
NA,TRBJ2-7,TRBV7-9,NA,CASSVGMYEQYF,TGTGCCAGCAGCGTGGGGATGTACGAGCAGTACTTC
TRBD1,TRBJ2-5,TRBV11-3,NA,CASSSRGTGVTLETQYF,TGTGCCAGCAGCTCCCGAGGGACAGGGGTAACTCTAGAGACCCAGTACTTC
TRBD2,TRBJ2-1,TRBV6-4,NA,CASSDFPAGAALLKNEQFF,TGTGCCAGCAGTGATTTCCCAGCGGGGGCTGCCCTTCTTAAAAATGAGCAGTTCTTC
TRBD1,TRBJ1-6,TRBV27,NA,CASSHTGGAGKSATLHF,TGTGCCAGCAGTCATACAGGGGGCGCGGGGAAGTCGGCCACCCTCCACTTT
NA,TRBJ1-5,TRBV10-3,NA,CAISESKGNQPQHF,TGTGCCATCAGTGAGTCGAAGGGGAATCAGCCCCAGCATTTT
NA,TRBJ2-2,TRBV30,NA,CAWSVGRYTGELFF,TGTGCCTGGAGTGTTGGGCGGTACACCGGGGAGCTGTTTTTT
NA,TRBJ1-1,TRBV7-2,NA,CASSFSGDTEAFF,TGTGCCAGCAGCTTCTCAGGGGACACTGAAGCTTTCTTT
TRBD2,TRBJ2-3,TRBV11-2,NA,CASSLDPTLAGGYTQYF,TGTGCCAGCAGCTTAGATCCGACACTAGCGGGAGGGTATACGCAGTATTTT
TRBD2,TRBJ2-1,TRBV4-3,NA,CASSSGLAGAYEQFF,TGCGCCAGCAGCTCCGGACTAGCGGGGGCCTATGAGCAGTTCTTC
NA,TRBJ1-5,TRBV6-4,once,CASGGRPNQPQHF,TGTGCCAGCGGGGGACGGCCAAATCAGCCCCAGCATTTT
NA,TRBJ1-1,TRBV29-1,NA,CSVGPEFEAFF,TGCAGCGTCGGACCCGAATTTGAAGCTTTCTTT
TRBD1,TRBJ2-7,TRBV27,NA,CASSSGTVYEQYF,TGTGCCAGCAGTTCCGGGACAGTCTACGAGCAGTACTTC
NA,TRBJ1-6,TRBV19,NA,CASTQDRSSYNSPLHF,TGTGCCAGTACCCAGGACCGGAGCTCCTATAATTCACCCCTCCACTTT
NA,TRBJ1-1,TRBV10-2,NA,CASSESMGLSFEAFF,TGCGCCAGCAGTGAGTCGATGGGACTGTCCTTCGAGGCTTTCTTT
NA,TRBJ1-1,TRBV6-5,NA,CASSGTVNTEAFF,TGTGCCAGCAGCGGGACGGTGAACACTGAAGCTTTCTTT
NA,TRBJ1-3,TRBV9,NA,CASSDQRDTIYF,TGTGCCAGCAGCGACCAGAGGGACACCATATATTTT
NA,TRBJ2-7,TRBV5-1,NA,CASSFRDRSYEQYF,TGCGCCAGCAGCTTCAGGGATCGCTCCTACGAGCAGTACTTC
NA,TRBJ2-7,TRBV9,NA,CASSGRQARSYEQYF,TGTGCCAGCAGCGGCCGACAGGCACGCTCCTACGAGCAGTACTTC
TRBD2,TRBJ2-1,TRBV12-5,NA,CASGLSAGLAGGRNEQFF,TGTGCTAGTGGTTTGTCCGCGGGACTAGCGGGGGGTCGTAATGAGCAGTTCTTC
TRBD1,TRBJ1-3,TRBV27,NA,CASSPQGPGNTIYF,TGTGCCAGCAGCCCACAGGGGCCGGGAAACACCATATATTTT
NA,TRBJ1-2,TRBV6-5,NA,CASRGGVRVDYTF,TGTGCCAGCAGGGGAGGGGTCCGGGTGGACTACACCTTC
NA,TRBJ2-3,TRBV27,NA,CASSSIRQTSTDTQYF,TGTGCCAGCAGTAGTATCCGACAGACTAGCACAGATACGCAGTATTTT
NA,TRBJ2-1,TRBV2,NA,CASKSLGREMGEQFF,TGTGCCAGCAAATCCCTGGGCCGGGAGATGGGTGAGCAGTTCTTC
TRBD2,TRBJ2-1,TRBV6-2/TRBV6-3,NA,CASSYSGLAGRNEQFF,TGTGCCAGCAGTTACTCGGGACTAGCGGGAAGAAATGAGCAGTTCTTC
TRBD1,TRBJ1-2,TRBV28,NA,CASRTSPGGSYGYTF,TGTGCCAGCAGGACGTCCCCAGGGGGCTCCTATGGCTACACCTTC
NA,TRBJ1-5,TRBV19,NA,CASSKTGNQPQHF,TGTGCCAGTAGTAAGACGGGGAATCAGCCCCAGCATTTT
NA,TRBJ1-1,TRBV5-3,once,CARSLGADNTEAFF,TGTGCCAGAAGCTTGGGTGCAGACAACACTGAAGCTTTCTTT
TRBD1,TRBJ2-5,TRBV11-2,NA,CASNNYVGTGGVKTQYF,TGTGCCAGCAACAATTACGTCGGGACAGGGGGCGTTAAGACCCAGTACTTC
NA,TRBJ2-5,TRBV27,once,CASSLSMPGLHQETQYF,TGTGCCAGCAGTTTATCGATGCCGGGACTCCACCAAGAGACCCAGTACTTC
NA,TRBJ1-1,TRBV12-3/TRBV12-4,NA,CASSPASEAFF,TGTGCCAGCAGTCCTGCGTCTGAAGCTTTCTTT
NA,TRBJ2-4,TRBV4-1,NA,CASSRGYGGIQYF,TGCGCCAGCAGCCGGGGCTATGGAGGCATTCAGTACTTC
NA,TRBJ2-5,TRBV18,NA,CASSPLMGAETQYF,TGTGCCAGCTCACCTTTAATGGGGGCTGAGACCCAGTACTTC
TRBD1,TRBJ1-4,TRBV30,NA,CAWSVRAGGDGRKLFF,TGTGCCTGGAGTGTACGTGCAGGGGGCGACGGTAGAAAACTGTTTTTT
NA,TRBJ1-1,TRBV11-2,NA,CASSPGQGWTEAFF,TGTGCCAGCAGCCCCGGTCAGGGGTGGACTGAAGCTTTCTTT
TRBD2,TRBJ2-5,TRBV10-3,NA,CAISESAGGPEETQYF,TGTGCCATCAGTGAGTCGGCGGGAGGACCGGAAGAGACCCAGTACTTC
NA,TRBJ2-7,TRBV4-1,NA,CASRVLRTGDYEQYF,TGCGCCAGCAGGGTTCTGAGGACCGGGGACTACGAGCAGTACTTC
NA,TRBJ1-2,TRBV3-1/TRBV3-2,NA,CASSQGTGSNYGYTF,TGTGCCAGCAGCCAGGGAACAGGGTCTAACTATGGCTACACCTTC
NA,TRBJ1-1,TRBV19,few,CASSIGRGQGEAFF,TGTGCCAGTAGTATAGGCAGGGGCCAAGGTGAAGCTTTCTTT
TRBD2,TRBJ2-2,TRBV5-4,NA,CASSFGLAGVSGELFF,TGTGCCAGCAGCTTTGGACTAGCGGGAGTATCCGGGGAGCTGTTTTTT